This T cell receptor beta chain was recorded in a study of regulatory T cells in long-lasting Graves disease listed by TCRdb under 2021. Background for the entire study: Antithyroid drugs had been taken for less than 3 months by newly diagnosed Graves' disease patients. Persistent Graves' disease patients were compared with newly diagnosed Graves' disease patients by peripheral blood TCR sequencing and RNA sequencing. The study took place in China and was registered as a clinical trial. TCR sequencing covered some 13 persistent and 20 or so newly diagnosed Graves' disease patients, some 33 samples in total. Findings and caveats that apply to the study as a whole: Because the primary lesion, thyroid tissue, could not be accessed, the study looked at peripheral blood alone. Preferential use of TRBV28, TRBJ1-2 and TRBJ2-5 was observed in persistent disease, whereas TRBV20-1 and TRBJ2-1 were favored in newly diagnosed disease. Persistent Graves' disease patients showed lower TCR Shannon entropy and fewer highly expanded clones than newly diagnosed patients, suggesting clonal expansion. Patients with persistent disease shared more public clonotypes (about 3,000) than newly diagnosed patients did (966). Only the TCR beta chain was sequenced and analyzed. The authors noted that the small sample size was a limitation that may lower accuracy.

From the cysteine through the phenylalanine, the CDR3 covers 14 amino acids. The DNA shown is the 42-base CDR3, in frame from base 1. CDR1 DFQATT and CDR2 SNEGSKA are derived from the germline V gene (reference sequence). At the junction V is shortened by 6 bases and J by 0 bases, with 14 bases in between. Library method: multiplex PCR. The data were produced on an Illumina HiSeq 4000. To build TCR beta libraries, CDR3 regions were amplified by Arm-PCR using iRepertoire HTBI primers. PCR products were gel purified before sequencing. The study's own analysis went as follows. Gene usage analysis of CDR3 amino acid clonotypes relied on the 60 or so TRBV and around 13 TRBJ segments identified across samples. COPE and FqMerger were used to merge filtered high-quality paired reads into contigs. Contigs were aligned with BLAST to IMGT TRBV, TRBD and TRBJ reference genes, and CDR3 was defined per IMGT. Any clonotype with a frequency above 0.1% was counted as a highly expanded clone. Repertoire diversity was measured by Shannon entropy, and V-J evenness by the Gini coefficient. Public clonotypes were defined as clonotypes shared by more than one individual. The raw public data were reprocessed by TCRdb itself: fastp quality trimming at Q25, MiXCR clonotype calling, in-frame beta chains only. Every distinct CDR3 protein forms one entry, paired with its most common genes and DNA. TCRdb, not the authors, supplied the V and J calls. This sample gives hundreds of thousands of distinct CDR3 sequences in total; less than 15% of them show up just once. The top ten clones comprise roughly 10% of the sample.

Sample time point, as interpreted from the label and publication: newly diagnosed GD, antithyroid drugs for less than 3 months. For both TCR sequencing and RNA sequencing, RNA was extracted from PBMCs using TRIzol. The diagnosis of Graves' disease was made according to American Thyroid Association guidelines. The patients came from an endocrinology department in Xi'an, China. From each patient, approximately 10 milliliters of peripheral blood was collected into an EDTA anticoagulant tube. Ficoll Paque Plus density gradient separation was used to isolate PBMCs, and no further T cell sorting was performed. An Agilent 2100 Bioanalyzer and agarose gel were used to check RNA quality, and a NanoDrop 2000 was used to measure RNA concentration. Ten or more counts support this clonotype. What antigen it recognizes has not been identified. Base qualities were left out, and no much larger clone turns up one base away.

This sample also belongs to another study, concerning T cells in Graves' hyperthyroidism and ophthalmopathy. Per that second paper: A patient counted as having stable Graves' hyperthyroidism if no progression to ophthalmopathy occurred over 18 months of follow-up. The hyperthyroidism patients were between 18 and 65 years old and newly diagnosed, with a disease duration of less than 2 months. Exclusion was applied to patients with uncontrolled infections, other autoimmune diseases, pregnancy or lactation. Diagnoses relied on clinical symptoms, serum thyroxine and TRAb, thyroid ultrasound and orbital computed tomography. The TCR CDR3 was subjected to a first round of RT-PCR using the HTBI primer set and the Qiagen OneStep RT-PCR kit. Most expanded thyroid clonotypes (frequency above 0.001) were also found in blood, which suggests that blood repertoires may mirror thyroid immune responses. A model built on a 13 V-J signature distinguished ophthalmopathy from stable hyperthyroidism, reaching roughly 88% sensitivity and about 81% specificity in cross-validation and 80%/75% in testing. In validation, progression to ophthalmopathy was predicted by the model with roughly 69% sensitivity and about 72% specificity, a median of approximately 6.5 months before onset. TCR V-J signatures able to tell the groups apart were searched for in a discovery cohort of 90 to 100 patients, of whom around 42 had Graves' ophthalmopathy and around 57 had stable Graves' hyperthyroidism. An independent validation cohort of 18 to 20 hyperthyroidism patients and 15 or so patients who later progressed to ophthalmopathy tested prospective prediction of ophthalmopathy. The 100 or so discovery patients were divided at random into training and test sets in a 7:3 ratio. In about 6 Graves' hyperthyroidism patients, the study also compared T-cell repertoires from thyroid tissue with T-cell repertoires from blood. After blood sampling, hyperthyroidism patients were treated with methimazole at a starting dose of 30 mg daily, and ophthalmopathy patients were treated with high-dose intravenous methylprednisolone. Libraries were constructed in a second round of multiplex PCR, after which size selection and purification were performed. Sequencing of the libraries was done on an Illumina HiSeq2000 using paired-end 100 bp reads. SOAPnuke was used to process the raw data, with reads discarded if the reads contained adapters or uncalled bases, had a mean Phred below 15, or lacked an exact constant-primer or identifier match. High-quality paired reads were merged with COPE v1.2.5, and unique nucleotide sequences were defined as clonotypes. MiTCR v1.1 was used to align the clonotypes against IMGT TRBV, TRBD and TRBJ reference segments. Analysis was restricted to V-J combinations with a frequency above 0.0001, which covered 99.2% of repertoires. The TCS score was defined as F50 (clonal expansion) divided by E x V (chaos), with BLOSUM62-based TCRdist calculated between CDR3 peptides within each V-J. Welch's t-statistics and random forest reduced just over 500 V-J features to 13, which were used in a naive Bayes classifier (R e1071). Sample size was not statistically predetermined, and investigators were not blinded to group allocation. According to the paper, TCR Vbeta CDR3 sequencing was carried out on 135 peripheral blood samples, which came from approximately 43 ophthalmopathy, about 75 hyperthyroidism and some 17 progressor patients.

The chain employs TRBV20-1 and TRBJ1-2; matching of 6 bases hints at TRBD1 as the D gene. The TCR was taken from a young man with Graves disease. Donor details come from another sample of the same person, matched by shared clones. Sample: peripheral blood mononuclear cells (PBMCs), taken at new diagnosis, from a patient treated with antithyroid drugs. The nucleotides are TGCAGTGCCAAGGGGACATCGGCTAACTATGGCTACACCTTC. Protein translation: CSAKGTSANYGYTF.